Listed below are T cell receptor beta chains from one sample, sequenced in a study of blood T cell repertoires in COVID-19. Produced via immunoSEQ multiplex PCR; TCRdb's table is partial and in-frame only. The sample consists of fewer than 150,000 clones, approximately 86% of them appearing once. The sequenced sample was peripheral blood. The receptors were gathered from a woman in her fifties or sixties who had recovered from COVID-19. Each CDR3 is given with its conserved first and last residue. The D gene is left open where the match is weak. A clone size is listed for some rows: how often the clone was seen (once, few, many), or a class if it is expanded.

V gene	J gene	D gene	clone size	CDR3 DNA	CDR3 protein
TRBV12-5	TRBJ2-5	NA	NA	TGTGCTAGTGGTTTGGTTTTTACAGGTGGTGAGACCCAGTACTTC	CASGLVFTGGETQYF
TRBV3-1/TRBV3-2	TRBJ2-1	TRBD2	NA	TGTGCCAGCAGCCCAGGACTAGCTGGGACCACCTACAATGAGCAGTTCTTC	CASSPGLAGTTYNEQFF
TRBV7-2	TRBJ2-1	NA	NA	TGTGCCAGCAGCATACGAACAGGGAATGAGCAGTTCTTC	CASSIRTGNEQFF
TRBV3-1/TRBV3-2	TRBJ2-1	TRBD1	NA	TGTGCCAGCAGCCAAGCCGGGACAGGATCTTACAATGAGCAGTTCTTC	CASSQAGTGSYNEQFF
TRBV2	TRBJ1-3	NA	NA	TGTGCCAGCAGTCTGCAGGGGCTTGGAAACACCATATATTTT	CASSLQGLGNTIYF
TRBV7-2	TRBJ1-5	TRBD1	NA	TGTGCCAGCAGCTTAGCGTCCAGGGGGCGTGGCAATCAGCCCCAGCATTTT	CASSLASRGRGNQPQHF
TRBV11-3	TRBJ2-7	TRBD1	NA	TGTGCCAGCAGCTTAGTTTGGGACAGGGTTAACGAGCAGTACTTC	CASSLVWDRVNEQYF
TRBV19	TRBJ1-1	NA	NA	TGTGCCAGTAGTGGACCCCCTACAGGGTTACCTGAAGCTTTCTTT	CASSGPPTGLPEAFF
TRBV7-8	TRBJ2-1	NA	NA	TGTGCCAGCAGCTTAAAGTGGTTGTCCGGTAGGGACAGCGGGTACAATGAGCAGTTCTTC	CASSLKWLSGRDSGYNEQFF
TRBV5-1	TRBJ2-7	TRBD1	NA	TGCGCCAGCAGCTTAACAGGGGACGAGCAGTACTTC	CASSLTGDEQYF
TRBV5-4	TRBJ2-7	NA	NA	TGTGCCAGCAGCTCGCCTCAAGACGGGAACGAGCAGTACTTC	CASSSPQDGNEQYF
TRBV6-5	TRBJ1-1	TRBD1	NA	TGTGCCAGCAGCCTAAGACAGGGGAAAGCTTTCTTT	CASSLRQGKAFF
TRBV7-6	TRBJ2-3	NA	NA	TGTGCCAGCAGTAAGGACTCTGCGGGGCCGGGATGGGAGGCAGATACGCAGTATTTT	CASSKDSAGPGWEADTQYF
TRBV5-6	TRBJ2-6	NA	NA	TGTGCCAGCAGCTTGTTACGGGGTGGGGCCAACGTCCTGACTTTC	CASSLLRGGANVLTF
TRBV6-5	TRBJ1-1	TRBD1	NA	TGTGCCAGCAGTTACTCAAGGGCTACAGGGGATGCTTTCTTT	CASSYSRATGDAFF
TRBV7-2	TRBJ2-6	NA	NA	TGTGCCAGCAGCTTTAGTCTTTCTGGGGCCAACGTCCTGACTTTC	CASSFSLSGANVLTF
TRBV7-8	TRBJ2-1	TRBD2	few	TGTGCCAGCAGCACCACTAGCGGGCCAAGAAATGAGCAGTTCTTC	CASSTTSGPRNEQFF
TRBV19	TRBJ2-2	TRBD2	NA	TGTGCCAGTAGTATTTCTTGGCCGGCGGGAGGGCCCCTCACCGGGGAGCTGTTTTTT	CASSISWPAGGPLTGELFF
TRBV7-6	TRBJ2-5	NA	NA	TGTGCCAGCGCTAAACAGACAGTAGGAGAGACCCAGTACTTC	CASAKQTVGETQYF
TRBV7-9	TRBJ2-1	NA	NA	TGTGCCAGCAGCTTGTCACGGGAGACTGATGAGCAGTTCTTC	CASSLSRETDEQFF
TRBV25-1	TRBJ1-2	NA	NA	TGTGCCAGCAGTGAGGGGCTATCCCTCTATGGCTACACCTTC	CASSEGLSLYGYTF
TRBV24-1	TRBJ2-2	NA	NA	TGTGCCACCAGTGGAACACGAAAGGAGGGCACCGGGGAGCTGTTTTTT	CATSGTRKEGTGELFF
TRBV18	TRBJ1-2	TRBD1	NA	TGTGCCAGCTCTTCAGGGGGGATCAACTATGGCTACACCTTC	CASSSGGINYGYTF
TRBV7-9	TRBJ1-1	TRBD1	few	TGTGCCAGCAGCTTCAGGGGACAGGGGGCTAGGTCTGAAGCTTTCTTT	CASSFRGQGARSEAFF
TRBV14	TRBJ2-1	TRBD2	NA	TGTGCCAGCAGCCCCTACCGGACTAGTCCCAATGAGCAGTTCTTC	CASSPYRTSPNEQFF
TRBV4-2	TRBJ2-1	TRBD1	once	TGTGCCAGCAGCCCCCAAACGGGACAGGGGAACAATGAGCAGTTCTTC	CASSPQTGQGNNEQFF
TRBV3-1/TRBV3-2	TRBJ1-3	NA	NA	TGTGCCAGCAGCCAAGGGACACGCTCTGGAAACACCATATATTTT	CASSQGTRSGNTIYF
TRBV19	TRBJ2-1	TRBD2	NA	TGTGCCAGTAGTGGGTCCAGCGGGGATTCCAATGAGCAGTTCTTC	CASSGSSGDSNEQFF
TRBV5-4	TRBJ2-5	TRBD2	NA	TGTGCCAGCAGCTTTCGTCTAGCGGGGGAAGAGACCCAGTACTTC	CASSFRLAGEETQYF
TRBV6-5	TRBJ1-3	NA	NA	TGTGCCAGCAGTTACGGGCCTCCTTGGCTGGGAAACACCATATATTTT	CASSYGPPWLGNTIYF
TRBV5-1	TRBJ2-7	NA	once	TGCGCCAGCAGCCGGGGAATCAACTACGAGCAGTACTTC	CASSRGINYEQYF
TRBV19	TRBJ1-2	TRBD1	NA	TGTGCCAGTAGTCCTCAGGGGGCGCATGGCTACACCTTC	CASSPQGAHGYTF
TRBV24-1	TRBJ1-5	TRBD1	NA	TGTGCCACCAGTGATCAGGGGGCGGGCAATCAGCCCCAGCATTTT	CATSDQGAGNQPQHF
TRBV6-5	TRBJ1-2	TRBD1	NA	TGTGCCAGCAGTAACACAGGGCAGGGGGGTGATGGCTACACCTTC	CASSNTGQGGDGYTF
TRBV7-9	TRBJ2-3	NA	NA	TGTGCCAGCGGCAGAGGACGGGGGATCACAGATACGCAGTATTTT	CASGRGRGITDTQYF
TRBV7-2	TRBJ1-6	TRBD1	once	TGTGCCAGCAGCTCGAAACCACGGGGGACAGGGATTTCACCCCTCCACTTT	CASSSKPRGTGISPLHF
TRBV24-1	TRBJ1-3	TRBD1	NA	TGTGCCACCAGTGACAGGGGGGCTGGAAACACCATATATTTT	CATSDRGAGNTIYF
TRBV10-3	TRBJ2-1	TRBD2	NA	TGTGCCATCAGTGTTAGAGCGGGGGGTAGTAATGAGCAGTTCTTC	CAISVRAGGSNEQFF
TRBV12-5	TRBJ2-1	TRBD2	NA	TGTGCTAGTGGTCCGATCCGGCGGGGGACCGGTGAGCAGTTCTTC	CASGPIRRGTGEQFF